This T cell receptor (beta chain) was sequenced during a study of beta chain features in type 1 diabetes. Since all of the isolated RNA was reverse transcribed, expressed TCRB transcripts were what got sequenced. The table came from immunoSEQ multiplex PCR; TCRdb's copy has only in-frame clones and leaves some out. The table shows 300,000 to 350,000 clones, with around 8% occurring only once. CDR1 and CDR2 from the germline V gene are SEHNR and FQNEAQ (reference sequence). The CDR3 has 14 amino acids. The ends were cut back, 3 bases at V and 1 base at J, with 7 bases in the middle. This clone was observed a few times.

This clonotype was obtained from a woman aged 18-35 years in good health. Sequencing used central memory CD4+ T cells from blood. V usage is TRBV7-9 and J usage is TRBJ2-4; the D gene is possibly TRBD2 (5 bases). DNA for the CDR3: TGTGCCAGCAGCTTTACGGGGGCCAAAAACATTCAGTACTTC. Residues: CASSFTGAKNIQYF.